This T cell receptor beta chain was recovered during a study of vaccination effects on CD4 cells after COVID-19. Turning to this clone: Its antigen is undetermined.

Data came from immunoSEQ multiplex PCR; TCRdb stores just in-frame clones and leaves some out. The sample carries just under 75,000 clones, roughly four fifths recorded once. This CDR3 comprises 11 residues. V was clipped by 7 bases and J by 16 bases; unmatched bases: 7. Germline CDR1 SEHNR, CDR2 FQNEAQ (reference sequence). CD4+ T cells were isolated after around ten days of culture. The participants, recipients of two vaccine doses, got either BNT162b2 or mRNA-1273. The sequence came from a human donor who received a COVID-19 vaccine. The sample was CD4+ T cells from PBMCs cultured without peptide, taken after COVID-19 vaccination. V gene TRBV7-9 combines with J gene TRBJ1-6; 7 positions agree with TRBD1. The CDR3 region has the DNA TGTGCCAGCATCCAAGGGACAGAACTCCACTTT. Amino acid sequence: CASIQGTELHF.